These T cell receptor beta chains were read from a single sample in a study of CD4+ T cells in melanoma. Sequenced by immunoSEQ multiplex PCR; TCRdb stores in-frame clones only, minus some. The sample shows 110,000 to 150,000 clones, about nine tenths of them seen only once. These receptors all come from a human donor with melanoma. CDR3s include the opening cysteine and the closing phenylalanine or tryptophan. Each record gives: D gene, clone size, J gene, V gene, CDR3 protein, CDR3 DNA. D genes are given only for firm matches. Size is stated for part of the rows, as once, few or many counts, or as a class when the clone is expanded.

TRBD1	NA	TRBJ1-1	TRBV15	CATSRTPQTGVSEAFF	TGTGCCACCAGCAGAACCCCCCAGACAGGGGTCTCTGAAGCTTTCTTT
NA	few	TRBJ1-6	TRBV7-9	CASSLVGGSPLHF	TGTGCCAGCAGCTTAGTCGGGGGCTCACCCCTCCACTTT
NA	NA	TRBJ2-5	TRBV7-3	CASSSNGAQETQYF	TGTGCCAGCAGCTCTAACGGTGCCCAGGAGACCCAGTACTTC
NA	NA	TRBJ2-1	TRBV19	CASTPPGSRSDEQFF	TGTGCCAGTACTCCCCCGGGGAGCAGGTCCGATGAGCAGTTCTTC
TRBD1	NA	TRBJ1-2	TRBV25-1	CASSATGYGYTF	TGTGCCAGCAGTGCGACAGGGTATGGCTACACCTTC
NA	once	TRBJ1-1	TRBV5-4	CASSSEEGDTEAFF	TGTGCCAGCAGCTCAGAGGAGGGCGACACTGAAGCTTTCTTT
NA	NA	TRBJ2-7	TRBV5-1	CASSPLDSSYEQYF	TGCGCCAGCAGCCCACTAGACAGCTCCTACGAGCAGTACTTC
NA	NA	TRBJ1-2	TRBV6-1	CASSELSQGTGYTF	TGTGCCAGCAGTGAACTCTCCCAGGGGACGGGCTACACCTTC
TRBD1	NA	TRBJ1-1	TRBV30	CAWSPTGAEAFF	TGTGCTTGGAGTCCCACAGGGGCTGAAGCTTTCTTT
NA	NA	TRBJ1-5	TRBV15	CATSRDGGANQPQHF	TGTGCCACCAGCAGAGATGGAGGGGCGAATCAGCCCCAGCATTTT
NA	NA	TRBJ2-3	TRBV6-1	CASGETRGYTDTQYF	TGTGCCAGCGGGGAGACTAGGGGTTACACAGATACGCAGTATTTT
NA	NA	TRBJ1-5	TRBV6-1	CASRSLAVSNQPQHF	TGTGCCAGCAGGAGCCTCGCTGTTAGCAATCAGCCCCAGCATTTT
TRBD2	NA	TRBJ2-3	TRBV27	CASRSDLAGWDTQYF	TGTGCCAGCAGGTCCGACTTAGCGGGGTGGGATACGCAGTATTTT
NA	NA	TRBJ2-6	TRBV12-5	CASGLSMDSAGANVLTF	TGTGCTAGTGGTTTGTCGATGGACAGCGCGGGGGCCAACGTCCTGACTTTC
TRBD1	NA	TRBJ1-2	TRBV18	CASQASRTGGFGYTF	TGTGCCAGCCAAGCGTCCCGGACAGGGGGTTTTGGCTACACCTTC
TRBD1	NA	TRBJ2-3	TRBV7-3	CASSLTDRGLDTQYF	TGTGCCAGCAGCTTAACGGACAGGGGGCTGGATACGCAGTATTTT
NA	NA	TRBJ1-2	TRBV4-1	CASSQDGTVSRPYTF	TGCGCCAGCAGCCAAGATGGAACAGTCTCACGACCCTACACCTTC
TRBD2	NA	TRBJ2-3	TRBV5-1	CASSLGLADSTDTQYF	TGCGCCAGCAGCTTAGGACTAGCGGATAGCACAGATACGCAGTATTTT
NA	NA	TRBJ1-5	TRBV5-5	CASSFGQSNQPQHF	TGTGCCAGCAGCTTCGGACAGTCAAATCAGCCCCAGCATTTT
NA	NA	TRBJ1-1	TRBV7-9	CASSPRGVAEAFF	TGTGCCAGCAGCCCGAGAGGCGTCGCTGAAGCTTTCTTT
NA	NA	TRBJ2-3	TRBV7-3	CASSSMGSADTQYF	TGTGCCAGCAGCTCGATGGGCAGTGCAGATACGCAGTATTTT
TRBD2	NA	TRBJ2-3	TRBV7-9	CASRPTFRGGSEDTQYF	TGTGCCAGCAGGCCCACCTTCCGGGGGGGTTCTGAAGATACGCAGTATTTT
NA	once	TRBJ1-4	TRBV2	CASIGSVGGEKLFF	TGTGCCAGCATAGGATCGGTGGGGGGTGAAAAACTGTTTTTT
NA	NA	TRBJ1-5	TRBV11-1	CASSLSGQDQPQHF	TGTGCCAGCAGCTTATCCGGGCAGGATCAGCCCCAGCATTTT
TRBD2	NA	TRBJ2-3	TRBV5-1	CASSLAGTSGGSAQYF	TGCGCCAGCAGCTTGGCGGGGACTAGCGGGGGCTCGGCGCAGTATTTT
NA	once	TRBJ1-5	TRBV30	CAWSERGFKPQHF	TGTGCCTGGAGTGAAAGGGGTTTTAAGCCCCAGCATTTT
NA	NA	TRBJ1-4	TRBV5-6	CASSSWDQFSDEKLFF	TGTGCCAGCAGCTCCTGGGACCAATTTTCGGATGAAAAACTGTTTTTT
NA	NA	TRBJ1-1	TRBV7-8	CASSPGRVTGVNTEAFF	TGTGCCAGCAGCCCCGGGCGGGTTACGGGGGTCAACACTGAAGCTTTCTTT
NA	NA	TRBJ2-5	TRBV10-2	CASSEFSRRRETQYF	TGCGCCAGCAGTGAGTTCTCAAGAAGGCGAGAGACCCAGTACTTC
NA	NA	TRBJ1-3	TRBV6-6	CASTIGRSSGNTIYF	TGTGCCAGCACCATAGGCAGGAGCTCTGGAAACACCATATATTTT
TRBD2	NA	TRBJ2-1	TRBV6-5	CASTKRRGEHNEQFF	TGTGCCAGCACCAAAAGGCGGGGGGAACACAATGAGCAGTTCTTC
NA	NA	TRBJ2-3	TRBV20-1	CSAIHTDTQYF	TGCAGTGCTATCCACACAGATACGCAGTATTTT
NA	NA	TRBJ1-1	TRBV5-1	CASSFSVGTEAFF	TGCGCCAGCAGCTTCTCGGTGGGAACTGAAGCTTTCTTT
NA	NA	TRBJ2-7	TRBV27	CASSFSGENYEQYF	TGTGCCAGCAGTTTTTCAGGCGAGAACTACGAGCAGTACTTC
NA	once	TRBJ1-1	TRBV5-1	CASSLAMGIMNTEAFF	TGCGCCAGCAGCTTGGCGATGGGGATTATGAACACTGAAGCTTTCTTT
NA	NA	TRBJ1-4	TRBV2	CASSKRMSGDEKLFF	TGTGCCAGCAGCAAACGGATGTCAGGGGATGAAAAACTGTTTTTT